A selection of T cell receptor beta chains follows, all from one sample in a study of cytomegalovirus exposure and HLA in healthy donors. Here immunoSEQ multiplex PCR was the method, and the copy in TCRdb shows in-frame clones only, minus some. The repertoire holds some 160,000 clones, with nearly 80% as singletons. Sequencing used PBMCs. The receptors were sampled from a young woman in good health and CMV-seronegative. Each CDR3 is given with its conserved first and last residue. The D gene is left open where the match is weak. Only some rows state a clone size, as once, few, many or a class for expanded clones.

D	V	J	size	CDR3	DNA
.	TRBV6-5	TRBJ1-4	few	CASRLQGYLDEKLFF	TGTGCCAGCAGACTACAGGGTTACCTAGACGAAAAACTGTTTTTT
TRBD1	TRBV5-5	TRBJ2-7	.	CASSQGQGTPYEQYF	TGTGCCAGCAGCCAGGGACAGGGGACTCCCTACGAGCAGTACTTC
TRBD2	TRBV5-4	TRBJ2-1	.	CASSLGQRGAAVGEQFF	TGTGCCAGCAGCTTGGGGCAGCGGGGGGCCGCAGTCGGTGAGCAGTTCTTC
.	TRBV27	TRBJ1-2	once	CASSSGQRGYTF	TGTGCCAGCAGTTCAGGACAGAGGGGCTACACCTTC
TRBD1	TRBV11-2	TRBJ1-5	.	CASSRDSLGNQPQHF	TGTGCCAGCAGCCGGGACAGTTTAGGCAATCAGCCCCAGCATTTT
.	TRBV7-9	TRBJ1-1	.	CASSPAVAEAFF	TGTGCCAGCAGCCCAGCGGTGGCTGAAGCTTTCTTT
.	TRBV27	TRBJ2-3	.	CASSFRGWGTDTQYF	TGTGCCAGCAGTTTCAGGGGATGGGGGACAGATACGCAGTATTTT
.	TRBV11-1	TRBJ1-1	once	CASSSRTLNTEAFF	TGTGCCAGCAGCTCACGGACACTGAACACTGAAGCTTTCTTT
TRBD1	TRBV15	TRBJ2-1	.	CATSQTGGHGGEQFF	TGTGCCACCAGCCAGACAGGGGGTCACGGGGGTGAGCAGTTCTTC
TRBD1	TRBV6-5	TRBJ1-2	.	CASNSGGGYTF	TGTGCCAGCAATTCAGGGGGCGGCTACACCTTC
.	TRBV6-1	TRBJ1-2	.	CASSGDTVGGYTF	TGTGCCAGCAGTGGGGACACGGTGGGAGGCTACACCTTC
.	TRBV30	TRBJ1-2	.	CAWIRNPQATSYGYTF	TGTGCCTGGATCCGAAACCCCCAGGCGACCAGCTATGGCTACACCTTC
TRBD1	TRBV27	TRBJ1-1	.	CASSSRGHEFYRAFF	TGTGCCAGCAGTTCCAGGGGGCACGAGTTTTATAGAGCTTTCTTT
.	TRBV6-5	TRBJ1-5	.	CASSYSGGLQPQHF	TGTGCCAGCAGTTACTCAGGAGGTCTACAGCCCCAGCATTTT
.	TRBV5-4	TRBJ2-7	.	CASSLSPGVIYEQYF	TGTGCCAGCAGCTTGTCGCCAGGGGTTATCTACGAGCAGTACTTC
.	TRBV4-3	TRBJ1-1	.	CASSLTQVQEAFF	TGCGCCAGCAGCCTCACTCAGGTTCAAGAAGCTTTCTTT
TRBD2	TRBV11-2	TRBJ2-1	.	CASSPGLAGGPSSYNEQFF	TGTGCCAGCAGCCCAGGACTAGCGGGGGGTCCCAGCTCCTACAATGAGCAGTTCTTC
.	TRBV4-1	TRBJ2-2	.	CASSPDRNTGELFF	TGCGCCAGCAGCCCGGACAGGAACACCGGGGAGCTGTTTTTT
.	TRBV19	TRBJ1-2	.	CAIGPGQEADYGYTF	TGTGCCATAGGACCGGGACAAGAGGCGGACTATGGCTACACCTTC
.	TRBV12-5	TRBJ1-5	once	CASGPGVGNQPQHF	TGTGCTAGTGGCCCCGGGGTCGGAAATCAGCCCCAGCATTTT
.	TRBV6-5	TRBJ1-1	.	CASSYTPNTGRNEAFF	TGTGCCAGCAGTTACACCCCTAACACAGGGCGGAATGAAGCTTTCTTT
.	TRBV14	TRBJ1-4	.	CASSQVGGTNEKLFF	TGTGCCAGCAGCCAGGTCGGGGGGACTAATGAAAAACTGTTTTTT
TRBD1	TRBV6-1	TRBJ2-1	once	CATGDYNEQFF	TGTGCAACAGGGGACTACAATGAGCAGTTCTTC
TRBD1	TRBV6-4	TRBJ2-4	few	CASSEIQGAKNIQYF	TGTGCCAGCAGTGAGATACAGGGGGCTAAAAACATTCAGTACTTC
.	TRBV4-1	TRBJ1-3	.	CASSQGPVNTIYF	TGCGCCAGCAGCCAAGGGCCTGTTAACACCATATATTTT
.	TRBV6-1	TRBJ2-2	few	CASSVAGANTGELFF	TGTGCCAGCAGTGTCGCAGGGGCAAACACCGGGGAGCTGTTTTTT
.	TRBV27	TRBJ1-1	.	CASISNTEAFF	TGTGCCAGCATCTCGAACACTGAAGCTTTCTTT
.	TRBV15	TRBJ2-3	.	CATSRDRDTDTQYF	TGTGCCACCAGCAGAGACAGGGACACAGATACGCAGTATTTT
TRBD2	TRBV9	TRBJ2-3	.	CASSVEGLATDTQYF	TGTGCCAGCAGCGTCGAGGGACTAGCGACAGATACGCAGTATTTT
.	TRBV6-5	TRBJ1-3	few	CASSYSIQGTGNTIYF	TGTGCCAGCAGTTACTCCATACAGGGTACTGGAAACACCATATATTTT
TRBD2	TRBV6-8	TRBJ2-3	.	CASSLVSGGGKSTDTQYF	TGTGCCAGCAGTTTGGTCAGCGGGGGGGGAAAAAGCACAGATACGCAGTATTTT
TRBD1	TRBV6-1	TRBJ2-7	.	CASSDVRTGHEQYF	TGTGCCAGCAGTGATGTGCGGACAGGGCACGAGCAGTACTTC
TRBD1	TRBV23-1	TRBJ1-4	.	CASSQSTGCTVANEKLFF	TGCGCCAGCAGTCAATCGACAGGGTGTACCGTAGCTAATGAAAAACTGTTTTTT
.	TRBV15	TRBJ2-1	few	CATSSILQGRSYNEQFF	TGTGCCACCAGCAGTATTTTACAGGGTCGGAGTTACAATGAGCAGTTCTTC
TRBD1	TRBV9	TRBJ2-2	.	CASSVGTGTGHTGELFF	TGTGCCAGCAGCGTCGGGACCGGGACAGGACATACCGGGGAGCTGTTTTTT
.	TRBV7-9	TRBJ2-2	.	CASSFGNGAGELFF	.
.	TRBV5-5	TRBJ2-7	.	CASSLRVSKGEQYF	TGTGCCAGCAGCCTCAGGGTCTCTAAGGGGGAGCAGTACTTC
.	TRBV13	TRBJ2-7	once	CASSPQGGYYEQYF	TGTGCCAGCAGCCCCCAGGGGGGATACTACGAGCAGTACTTC
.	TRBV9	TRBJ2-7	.	CASSVEISSYEQYF	TGTGCCAGCAGCGTAGAAATTAGCTCCTACGAGCAGTACTTC
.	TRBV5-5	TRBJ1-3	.	CASSLVTASGNTIYF	TGTGCCAGCAGCTTGGTAACAGCCTCTGGAAACACCATATATTTT
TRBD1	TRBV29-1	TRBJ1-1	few	CSAGQGLNTEAFF	TGCAGCGCGGGACAGGGATTGAACACTGAAGCTTTCTTT
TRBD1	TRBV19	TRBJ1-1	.	CASSPGTGGIEAFF	TGTGCCAGTAGCCCAGGGACAGGGGGCATCGAAGCTTTCTTT
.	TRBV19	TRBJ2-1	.	CASSIEQGSPYNEQFF	TGTGCCAGTAGTATAGAACAGGGAAGCCCCTACAATGAGCAGTTCTTC
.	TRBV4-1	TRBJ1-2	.	CASSQGPSYGYTF	TGCGCCAGCAGCCAAGGGCCCAGCTATGGCTACACCTTC
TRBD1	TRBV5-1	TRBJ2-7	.	CASGVRDRVYEQYF	TGCGCCAGCGGAGTTCGGGACAGGGTCTACGAGCAGTACTTC
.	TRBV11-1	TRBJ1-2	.	CASSQQTGRNYGYTF	TGTGCCAGCAGCCAGCAGACAGGCAGGAACTATGGCTACACCTTC
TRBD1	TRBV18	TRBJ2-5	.	CASSPYPGTGYGETQYF	TGTGCCAGCTCACCCTACCCCGGGACAGGATACGGCGAGACCCAGTACTTC
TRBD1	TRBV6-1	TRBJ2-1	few	CASTGGSNKYNEQFF	TGTGCCAGCACAGGGGGAAGTAATAAATACAATGAGCAGTTCTTC
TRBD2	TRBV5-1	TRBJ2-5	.	CASSLLAGEETQYF	TGCGCCAGCAGCTTGCTAGCGGGGGAAGAGACCCAGTACTTC
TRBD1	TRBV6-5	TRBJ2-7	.	CASSSGQGHYEQYF	TGTGCCAGCAGCTCAGGACAGGGGCACTACGAGCAGTACTTC
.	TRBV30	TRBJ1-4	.	CAWSDQNGGFDEKLFF	TGTGCCTGGAGTGATCAGAACGGGGGGTTCGATGAAAAACTGTTTTTT
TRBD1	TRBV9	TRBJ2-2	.	CVSSDGQGYTGELFF	TGTGTCAGCAGCGACGGACAGGGGTACACCGGGGAGCTGTTTTTT
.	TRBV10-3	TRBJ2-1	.	CAITPGHAYNEQFF	TGTGCCATCACCCCGGGACATGCGTACAATGAGCAGTTCTTC
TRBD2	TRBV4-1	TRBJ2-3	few	CASSLRAGSTDTQYF	TGCGCCAGCAGCCTTAGAGCGGGGAGCACAGATACGCAGTATTTT
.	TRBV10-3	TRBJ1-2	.	CATHALESDYGYTF	TGTGCCACCCACGCCCTAGAATCCGACTATGGCTACACCTTC
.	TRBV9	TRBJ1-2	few	CASSVTGYYGYTF	TGTGCCAGCAGCGTAACAGGGTACTATGGCTACACCTTC